The next 7 T cell receptor beta chains were all read from a single sample in a study of OX40 agonist ivuxolimab in advanced cancers. Here immunoSEQ multiplex PCR was the method, and the copy in TCRdb shows in-frame clones only, minus some. The sample lists 55,000 to 60,000 clones; nearly 95% were seen once. The sequences come from CD4+ or CD8+ T cells sorted from blood, collected in a trial of the OX40 agonist ivuxolimab. All receptors derive from an adult with an advanced solid tumor such as melanoma, head and neck, liver or kidney cancer.

CDR3 amino acids: CASKLAGGAEQFF. The CDR3, as DNA: TGTGCCAGCAAACTAGCGGGAGGCGCTGAGCAGTTCTTC. The J gene is TRBJ2-1, the V gene TRBV25-1, with 12 bases matching TRBD2. The junction had 4 bases not matched to a gene; V was cut back by 7 bases and J by 9 bases. Per germline, CDR1 MGHDK and CDR2 SYGVNS. The CDR3 loop spans 13 amino acids.

The V call is TRBV11-1, the J call TRBJ2-7; the D gene is possibly TRBD2 (6 bases). Trimming stripped 4 bases from V and 0 bases from J, with 13 bases between. There are 15 residues in the CDR3. Germline V lookup: CDR1 SGHAT, CDR2 FQDESV (reference sequence). The CDR3 reads CASSSRTIRSYEQYF. CDR3 DNA: TGTGCCAGCAGCTCCCGGACTATCCGCTCCTACGAGCAGTACTTC.

The chain combines TRBV4-2 with TRBJ2-7; 10 bases align to TRBD1. The V gene end was trimmed by 0 bases and the J gene end by 3 bases; junction bases not matched to a gene: 8. Germline-derived CDR1 and CDR2 are LGHNA and YNFKEQ. This CDR3 spans 17 amino acids. CDR3 region: CASSQEWTGGAIYEQYF. The CDR3 coding sequence is TGTGCCAGCAGCCAAGAATGGACAGGGGGTGCTATCTACGAGCAGTACTTC.

The chain couples TRBV4-2 to TRBJ2-7, with D unresolved. The germline V gene encodes CDR1 LGHNA and CDR2 YNFKEQ. The ends were cut back, 2 bases at V and 0 bases at J, with 14 bases in the middle. This CDR3 contains 16 residues. The CDR3 DNA follows: TGTGCCAGCAGCCAAAATAAGGCGGAGAGCTCCTACGAGCAGTACTTC. It specifies CASSQNKAESSYEQYF.

The chain links TRBV6-1 to TRBJ1-1, with D perhaps TRBD1 (5 bases). Germline V gene lookup returns CDR1 MNHNS and CDR2 SASEGT. V was clipped by 3 bases and J by 1 base, with 12 bases between them. The CDR3 length is 15 residues. The CDR3 protein is CASSETGTGNTEAFF. In nucleotides, the CDR3 is TGTGCCAGCAGTGAGACTGGGACGGGGAACACTGAAGCTTTCTTT.

This clone came up a few times. The chain is built from TRBV28 and TRBJ1-1, with no clear D. The CDR3 is 16 amino acids. The V gene lost 11 bases and the J gene lost 0 bases, with 22 bases spanning the gap. Germline CDR1 is MDHEN and CDR2 is SYDVKM. The CDR3 DNA is TGTGCCCTCCATAGGACGGCTGGCCCCATGAACACTGAAGCTTTCTTT. Translated: CALHRTAGPMNTEAFF.

CDR3 DNA: TGTGCCAGCAGCGTAGGCGAGATCAATGAGCAGTTCTTC. Translated: CASSVGEINEQFF. The chain joins TRBV9 to TRBJ2-1; D ambiguous. The CDR3 is 13 amino acids. Germline V gene sequence: CDR1 SGDLS, CDR2 YYNGEE. V was cut by 0 bases and J by 6 bases, with 7 bases left in between.